This T cell receptor beta chain was sequenced during a study of PD-L1 blockade in urothelial cancer. Study-level information: Each patient had 0 to 3 earlier chemotherapy regimens. Blood drawn 3 weeks (second dose) and 6 weeks after treatment start was analyzed. Median blood clonality was roughly 0.074, with tens of thousands of unique TCRs.

Each patient gave between 1 and 8 samples of peripheral blood mononuclear cells, which were collected pretreatment and during treatment. The CDR3 loop spans 21 amino acids. CDR1 SGHRS and CDR2 YFSETQ come from the germline V gene. Trimming took 1 base from V and 0 from J; bases not matched to a gene: 13. TCRdb's copy holds only in-frame clones and misses some; the assay was immunoSEQ multiplex PCR. This repertoire shows about 69,000 clones, about 89% found once; its top ten account for less than 4%. The sample here was PBMCs, taken around atezolizumab (anti-PD-L1) treatment. The sequence was obtained from a man in his sixties with urothelial cancer. This sequence joins TRBV5-1 and TRBJ2-1; 13 bases align to TRBD2. DNA for the CDR3: TGCGCCAGCAGCTTGTCCCCTCCCGGGACTAGCGGGATATCCTCCTACAATGAGCAGTTCTTC. Amino acids: CASSLSPPGTSGISSYNEQFF.